Following are 28 T cell receptor beta chains from one sample sequenced in a study of memory CD4+ T cells and cytomegalovirus serostatus. The sort gate was single viable CD3+CD4+CD8-CD45RO+ cells for memory CD4+ T cells. Sequenced by immunoSEQ multiplex PCR; TCRdb stores in-frame clones only, minus some. This table holds under 40,000 clones, 70% to 85% found once. The sample taken for sequencing was memory CD4+ T cells from blood. The receptors shown here come from an adult in good health and CMV-seropositive.

The rearrangement links TRBV10-3 to TRBJ2-7; maybe TRBD2 (6 bases). Germline CDR1 ENHRY, CDR2 SYGVKD. The CDR3 is 16 residues long. With 1 base removed from V and 0 bases from J, the gap between germline ends came to 13 bases. CDR3 in amino acids: CAISEFPLASSYEQYF. CDR3 in DNA: TGTGCCATCAGTGAGTTTCCCCTAGCGAGCTCCTACGAGCAGTACTTC.

The genes are TRBV5-1 and TRBJ1-3; D gene unclear. The germline V gene has CDR1 SGHRS and CDR2 YFSETQ. The CDR3 extends over 14 amino acids. V was clipped by 3 bases and J by 4 bases, with 11 bases between them. The CDR3 reads CASSSGEKGNTIYF. The CDR3 coding sequence is TGCGCCAGCAGCTCCGGGGAGAAGGGAAACACCATATATTTT. The whole variable domain, remainder taken from reference TRBV5-1 and TRBJ1-3, is KAGVTQTPRYLIKTRGQQVTLSCSPISGHRSVSWYQQTPGQGLQFLFEYFSETQRNKGNFPGRFSGRQFSNSRSEMNVSTLELGDSALYLCASSSGEKGNTIYFGEGSWLTVV.

The chain uses TRBV18 and TRBJ2-1; unclear D gene. The CDR3 has 12 amino acids. The V gene's germline CDR1 is KGHSH and CDR2 LQKENI. The ends were cut back, 1 base at V and 15 bases at J, with 13 bases in the middle. CDR3 sequence: CASSPQDGPGFF. The CDR3 nucleotides read TGTGCCAGCTCACCACAGGATGGGCCGGGGTTCTTC.

The chain is built from TRBV5-1 and TRBJ2-7; the D gene is possibly TRBD1 (5 bases). The CDR3 is 14 residues long. Looked up from germline, CDR1 is SGHRS and CDR2 is YFSETQ. Trimming removed 7 bases from V and 3 bases from J, with 17 bases in between. CDR3 nucleotides: TGCGCCAGCGATACTACAGGCCTCGGCTACGAGCAGTACTTC. This sequence encodes CASDTTGLGYEQYF.

The chain couples TRBV2 to TRBJ1-5, with no clear D. The CDR3 runs to 13 residues. Per germline, CDR1 SNHLY and CDR2 FYNNEI. Between the trimmed V and J ends, which lost 8 bases and 4 bases, there was a span of 12 bases. CDR3 sequence (DNA): TGTGCCAGCTCGGCGGCTTTTAATCAGCCCCAGCATTTT. Translation gives CASSAAFNQPQHF.

In regard to this clone: Sequence at one end of the junction differs from germline and may be a read error. The sample has other DNA sequences that encode this CDR3 too. The V and J genes are TRBV27 and TRBJ1-6, with D tentatively TRBD1 (5 bases). The CDR3 contains 15 residues. CDR1 is MNHEY and CDR2 is SMNVEV in the germline V gene (reference sequence). The CDR3 loop reads CASSLSGGGGSPLHF. CDR3 bases: TGTGCCAGCAGTTTATCCGGGGGTGGAGGTTCACCCCTCCACTTC.

In nucleotides, the CDR3 is TGTGCCAGCTCACCTAGCGGGAGATCGAATGAGCAGTTCTTC. Protein sequence: CASSPSGRSNEQFF. V usage is TRBV18 and J usage is TRBJ2-1; 9 positions agree with TRBD2. V shed 3 bases and J 7 bases; nucleotides not matched to a gene: 4. The CDR3 totals 14 residues. The germline CDR1 and CDR2 sequences are KGHSH and LQKENI.

In its sample, this clone is medium-sized (0.01 to 0.1%). This rearrangement joins TRBV4-3 to TRBJ1-6; the D gene is possibly TRBD1 (6 bases). Germline V gives CDR1 LGHNA, CDR2 YSLEER. V lost 4 bases, J lost 10 bases, and 17 bases lay in between. The CDR3 runs 15 residues. The CDR3 is CASSRLIGGRSPLHF. CDR3 sequence (DNA): TGCGCCAGCAGCCGATTAATAGGGGGTCGCTCACCCCTCCACTTT.

V and J are TRBV2 and TRBJ2-2; the D is unclear. The V and J ends lost 6 bases and 6 bases respectively, with 11 bases between them. This CDR3 has 13 amino acids. Germline CDR1 is SNHLY and CDR2 is FYNNEI. The CDR3 bases are TGTGCCAGCAGGGGCGAAAAGGCCGGGGAGCTGTTTTTT. Translated, it gives CASRGEKAGELFF.

The rearrangement joins TRBV28 to TRBJ2-3; a possible D gene is TRBD2 (7 bases). This CDR3 region has 16 residues. Trimming cost V 2 bases and J 3 bases, with 15 bases left between them. CDR1 MDHEN and CDR2 SYDVKM come from the germline V gene. The CDR3 reads CASSLRGRAGTDTQYF. The CDR3 region has the DNA TGTGCCAGCAGTTTAAGGGGGAGGGCCGGAACAGATACGCAGTATTTT.

V is TRBV7-9 and J is TRBJ2-6; D perhaps matches TRBD1 (5 bases). CDR1 and CDR2 from the germline V gene are SEHNR and FQNEAQ (reference sequence). V lost 5 bases to trimming and J lost 0 bases, with 17 bases between them. The CDR3 is 18 amino acids. CDR3 sequence: CASSPSEGHSSGANVLTF. CDR3 coding DNA: TGTGCCAGCAGCCCTTCTGAAGGACACAGCTCTGGGGCCAACGTCCTGACTTTC.

The chain uses TRBV5-6 and TRBJ2-7; 7 bases fit TRBD2. The CDR3 loop spans 13 amino acids. With 4 bases clipped from V and 3 bases from J, the junction kept 4 bases outside the gene matches. Germline V gene data show CDR1 as SGHDT and CDR2 as YYEEEE. CDR3 DNA sequence: TGTGCCAGCAGCCTGCGGGGGTACTACGAGCAGTACTTC. Amino acids: CASSLRGYYEQYF.

The chain combines TRBV11-3 with TRBJ1-1, with D unresolved. CDR3 length equals 13 residues. The germline V and J ends were trimmed by 3 bases and 8 bases, with 13 bases remaining between them. Germline V lookup: CDR1 SGHNT, CDR2 YENEEA. The CDR3 spells CASSLQSSTEAFF. The DNA for the CDR3 is TGTGCCAGCAGCTTGCAGAGTTCGACCGAAGCTTTCTTT.

This clone has only a few counts. The chain employs TRBV6-5 and TRBJ1-5; D gene unclear. This CDR3 comprises 14 residues. Germline V CDR1 and CDR2: MNHEY, SVGAGI. Trimming cost V 0 bases and J 5 bases, with 8 bases left between them. For the CDR3, the DNA is TGTGCCAGCAGTTACTCGGGAGGACATCAGCCCCAGCATTTT. It translates to CASSYSGGHQPQHF.

The rearrangement links TRBV15 to TRBJ1-5, with D unresolved. V was cut by 5 bases and J by 7 bases, with 15 bases left in between. The germline V gene has CDR1 LNHNV and CDR2 YYDKDF (reference sequence). The CDR3 spans 14 residues. CDR3 loop: CATSGEGSEQPQHF. CDR3 nucleotide sequence: TGTGCCACCAGCGGCGAAGGATCGGAACAGCCCCAGCATTTT. Combining the CDR3 with reference TRBV15 and TRBJ1-5 gives the whole variable domain DAMVIQNPRYQVTQFGKPVTLSCSQTLNHNVMYWYQQKSSQAPKLLFHYYDKDFNNEADTPDNFQSRRPNTSFCFLDIRSPGLGDTAMYLCATSGEGSEQPQHFGDGTRLSIL.

The gene calls are TRBV7-9 and TRBJ2-1; 8 bases match TRBD2. Germline CDR1 SEHNR, CDR2 FQNEAQ (reference sequence). V trimming: 5 bases; J trimming: 3 bases; junction bases outside the gene matches: 6. CDR3 length: 15 residues. Here the CDR3 reads CASSLLAGYYNEQFF. DNA of the CDR3: TGTGCCAGCAGCCTCCTAGCGGGCTACTACAATGAGCAGTTCTTC.

The gene calls are TRBV5-6 and TRBJ2-3; D unresolved. The V gene lost 3 bases and the J gene lost 3 bases, with 8 bases spanning the gap. The length of the CDR3 is 13 residues. From germline, CDR1 is SGHDT and CDR2 YYEEEE. CDR3: CASSSSPTDTQYF. CDR3 DNA: TGTGCCAGCAGCTCTTCTCCAACAGATACGCAGTATTTT.

The chain employs TRBV9 and TRBJ2-1, with 7 bases that match TRBD1. The V gene's germline CDR1 is SGDLS and CDR2 YYNGEE. V shed 1 base and J 6 bases; nucleotides not matched to a gene: 13. The CDR3 consists of 17 residues. The CDR3, as DNA: TGTGCCAGCAGCGTAAGTTGGGGGACAGACTTAGGCAATGAGCAGTTCTTC. This sequence encodes CASSVSWGTDLGNEQFF. Full variable domain (rest looked up from reference TRBV9 and TRBJ2-1): DSGVTQTPKHLITATGQRVTLRCSPRSGDLSVYWYQQSLDQGLQFLIQYYNGEERAKGNILERFSAQQFPDLHSELNLSSLELGDSALYFCASSVSWGTDLGNEQFFGPGTRLTVL.

This clone was picked up a small number of times. This chain connects TRBV7-7 to TRBJ2-5; 7 bases fit TRBD2. CDR1 is SSHAT and CDR2 is FNYEAQ in the germline V gene (reference sequence). The J segment lost 3 bases and the V segment lost 4 bases, leaving 8 bases of the junction unmatched. This CDR3 is 15 amino acids long. The CDR3 protein is CASSSGGAGKETQYF. CDR3 in DNA: TGTGCCAGCAGCTCGGGAGGAGCGGGGAAAGAGACCCAGTACTTC.

The V gene is TRBV7-8, the J gene TRBJ1-2; D is unclear. Germline values: CDR1 SGHVS, CDR2 FQNEAQ. V was trimmed by 1 base and J by 1 base, leaving 7 bases between them. This CDR3 comprises 14 residues. CDR3 DNA sequence: TGTGCCAGCAGCTTAGACGCAGTTAACTATGGCTACACCTTC. This codes for CASSLDAVNYGYTF.

This clone was seen just once. This sequence joins TRBV15 and TRBJ1-1; TRBD1 aligns across 11 bases. Per germline, CDR1 LNHNV and CDR2 YYDKDF (reference sequence). The CDR3 is 14 amino acids. Trimming removed 3 bases from V and 5 bases from J; junction bases left unmatched: 2. The CDR3 nucleotides read TGTGCCACCAGCAGGGACAGGGGGCGAACTGAAGCTTTCTTT. It codes for CATSRDRGRTEAFF. Together with reference TRBV15 and TRBJ1-1, the CDR3 gives the full variable domain: DAMVIQNPRYQVTQFGKPVTLSCSQTLNHNVMYWYQQKSSQAPKLLFHYYDKDFNNEADTPDNFQSRRPNTSFCFLDIRSPGLGDTAMYLCATSRDRGRTEAFFGQGTRLTVV.

The count of this clone is one. The chain has TRBV27 and TRBJ2-3; TRBD1 matches at 10 bases. Germline V gene sequence: CDR1 MNHEY, CDR2 SMNVEV (reference sequence). With 6 bases clipped from V and 6 bases from J, the junction kept 9 bases outside the gene matches. There are 15 residues in the CDR3. CDR3 in DNA: TGTGCCAGCAGCCTCACCGGGACAGGGGTTGATACGCAGTATTTT. Translated, it gives CASSLTGTGVDTQYF.

The V gene is TRBV5-5, the J gene TRBJ1-2; 7 nucleotides agree with TRBD1. The CDR3 is 16 amino acids. Germline V gene data show CDR1 as SGHKS and CDR2 as YYEKEE (reference sequence). V trimming: 1 base; J trimming: 6 bases; junction bases outside the gene matches: 12. The CDR3 DNA sequence: TGTGCCAGCAGCTTGAACTCGATCCCAACAGGGGATGGCTACACCTTC. Translated, it gives CASSLNSIPTGDGYTF. Drawing the rest from reference TRBV5-5 and TRBJ1-2, the complete variable domain is DAGVTQSPTHLIKTRGQQVTLRCSPISGHKSVSWYQQVLGQGPQFIFQYYEKEERGRGNFPDRFSARQFPNYSSELNVNALLLGDSALYLCASSLNSIPTGDGYTFGSGTRLTVV.

V is TRBV2 and J is TRBJ1-5; possibly TRBD1 for D (6 bases). The V gene's germline CDR1 is SNHLY and CDR2 FYNNEI. V shed 4 bases and J shed 6 bases, with 19 bases lying between them. The length of the CDR3 is 16 residues. This chain's CDR3 is CASSANPQGLGQPQHF. As DNA, the CDR3 is TGTGCCAGCAGTGCGAACCCCCAGGGGTTGGGTCAGCCCCAGCATTTT.

V and J are TRBV14 and TRBJ2-7; TRBD2 aligns across 11 bases. Germline-derived CDR1 and CDR2 are SGHDN and FVKESK. V trimming: 3 bases; J trimming: 1 base; junction bases outside the gene matches: 5. This CDR3 spans 16 amino acids. The CDR3 loop is CASSQLLAGASYEQYF. The CDR3 nucleotides are TGTGCCAGCAGCCAGCTACTAGCGGGAGCGTCCTACGAGCAGTACTTC.

This clone was seen once. The same CDR3 also results from other DNA sequences found in this sample. The V call is TRBV2, the J call TRBJ2-7; D is unclear. The ends were cut back, 8 bases at V and 1 base at J, with 12 bases in the middle. Germline V gives CDR1 SNHLY, CDR2 FYNNEI. This CDR3 region has 13 residues. This CDR3 is CASRPDGSYEQYF. The CDR3 DNA reads as TGTGCCAGCCGCCCGGACGGATCCTACGAGCAGTACTTC.

The CDR3 loop is CASSQVGGAGSSYNEQFF. CDR3 bases: TGTGCCAGCAGCCAAGTCGGAGGGGCTGGGAGCTCCTACAATGAGCAGTTCTTC. The chain carries TRBV4-2 and TRBJ2-1; D may be TRBD2 (6 bases). With 1 base removed from V and 0 bases from J, the gap between germline ends came to 16 bases. The length of the CDR3 is 18 residues. Germline CDR1 and CDR2: LGHNA and YNFKEQ.

J is TRBJ2-3 and V is TRBV7-9, with D possibly matching TRBD1 (6 bases). There are 19 residues in the CDR3. Trimming removed 3 bases from V and 0 bases from J, with 22 bases in between. Germline V gives CDR1 SEHNR, CDR2 FQNEAQ (reference sequence). The DNA for the CDR3 is TGTGCCAGCAGCTTTTTGTCTTGGGGGCAGTTCCTTAGCACAGATACGCAGTATTTT. Translated, it gives CASSFLSWGQFLSTDTQYF.